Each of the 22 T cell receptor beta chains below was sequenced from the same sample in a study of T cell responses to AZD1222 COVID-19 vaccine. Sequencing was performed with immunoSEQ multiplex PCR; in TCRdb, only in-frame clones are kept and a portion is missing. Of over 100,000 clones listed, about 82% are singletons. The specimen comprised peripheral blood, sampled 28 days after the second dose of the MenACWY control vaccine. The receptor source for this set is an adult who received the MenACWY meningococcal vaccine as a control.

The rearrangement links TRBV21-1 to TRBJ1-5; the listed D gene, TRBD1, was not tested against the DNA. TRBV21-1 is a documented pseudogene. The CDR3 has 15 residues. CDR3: CASSNMQGARQPQHF. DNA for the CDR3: TGTGCCAGCAGCAATATGCAGGGGGCGCGTCAGCCCCAGCATTTT.

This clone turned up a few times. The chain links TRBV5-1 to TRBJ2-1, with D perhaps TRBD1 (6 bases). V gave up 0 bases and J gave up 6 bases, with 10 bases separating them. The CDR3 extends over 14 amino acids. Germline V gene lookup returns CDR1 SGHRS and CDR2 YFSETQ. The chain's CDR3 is CASSLEQGANEQFF. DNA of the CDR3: TGCGCCAGCAGCTTGGAACAGGGAGCCAATGAGCAGTTCTTC.

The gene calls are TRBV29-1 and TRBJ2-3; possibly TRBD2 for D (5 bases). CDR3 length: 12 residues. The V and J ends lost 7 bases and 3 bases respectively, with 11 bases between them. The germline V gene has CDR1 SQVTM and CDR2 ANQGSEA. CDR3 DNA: TGCAGCGCCGTCCGGGATACAGATACGCAGTATTTT. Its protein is CSAVRDTDTQYF.

The CDR3 region is CASNLGGLNTEAFF. CDR3 sequence (DNA): TGTGCCAGCAATTTGGGGGGCCTGAACACTGAAGCTTTCTTT. This rearrangement joins TRBV6-5 to TRBJ1-1, with D maybe TRBD1 (6 bases). This CDR3 is 14 amino acids long. Germline V gene data show CDR1 as MNHEY and CDR2 as SVGAGI. The ends were cut back, 7 bases at V and 0 bases at J, with 12 bases in the middle.

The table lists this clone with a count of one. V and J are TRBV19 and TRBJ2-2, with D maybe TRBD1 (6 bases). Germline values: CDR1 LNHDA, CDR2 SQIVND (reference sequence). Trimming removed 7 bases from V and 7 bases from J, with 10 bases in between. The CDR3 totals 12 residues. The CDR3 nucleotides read TGTGCCAGTAAACAGGGTGACGGGGAGCTGTTTTTT. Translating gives CASKQGDGELFF. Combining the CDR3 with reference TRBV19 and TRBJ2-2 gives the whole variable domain DGGITQSPKYLFRKEGQNVTLSCEQNLNHDAMYWYRQDPGQGLRLIYYSQIVNDFQKGDIAEGYSVSREKKESFPLTVTSAQKNPTAFYLCASKQGDGELFFGEGSRLTVL.

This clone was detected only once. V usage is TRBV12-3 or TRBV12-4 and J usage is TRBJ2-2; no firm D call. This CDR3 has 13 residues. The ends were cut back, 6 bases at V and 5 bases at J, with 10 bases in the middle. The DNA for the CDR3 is TGTGCCAGCAGACGCTCCCTGACCGGGGAGCTGTTTTTT. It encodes CASRRSLTGELFF.

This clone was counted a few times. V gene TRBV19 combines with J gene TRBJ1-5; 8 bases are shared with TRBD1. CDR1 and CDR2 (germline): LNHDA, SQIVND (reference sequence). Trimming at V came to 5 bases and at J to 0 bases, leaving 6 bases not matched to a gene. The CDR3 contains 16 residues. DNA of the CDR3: TGTGCCAGTAGTTCCCAACAGGGGGGTAGCAATCAGCCCCAGCATTTT. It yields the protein CASSSQQGGSNQPQHF.

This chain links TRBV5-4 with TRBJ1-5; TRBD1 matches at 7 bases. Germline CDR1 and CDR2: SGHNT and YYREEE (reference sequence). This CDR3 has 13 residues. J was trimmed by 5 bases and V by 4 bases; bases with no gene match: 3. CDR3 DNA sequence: TGTGCCAGCAGCGCGGACAGGCATCAGCCCCAGCATTTT. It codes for CASSADRHQPQHF.

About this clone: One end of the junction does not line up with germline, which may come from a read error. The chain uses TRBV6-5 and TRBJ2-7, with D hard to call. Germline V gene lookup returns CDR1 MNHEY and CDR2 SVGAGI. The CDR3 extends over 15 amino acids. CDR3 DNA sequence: TGTACCAGCAGTTACAATTACGGGCAGTCCTACGAGCAGTACTTC. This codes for CTSSYNYGQSYEQYF.

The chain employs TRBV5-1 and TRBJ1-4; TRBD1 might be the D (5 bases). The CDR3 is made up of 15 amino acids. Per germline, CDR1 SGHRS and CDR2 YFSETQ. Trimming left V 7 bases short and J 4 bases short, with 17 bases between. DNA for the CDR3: TGCGCCAGCGCCCCCCGGGACGTTATTAATGAAAAACTGTTTTTT. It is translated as CASAPRDVINEKLFF.

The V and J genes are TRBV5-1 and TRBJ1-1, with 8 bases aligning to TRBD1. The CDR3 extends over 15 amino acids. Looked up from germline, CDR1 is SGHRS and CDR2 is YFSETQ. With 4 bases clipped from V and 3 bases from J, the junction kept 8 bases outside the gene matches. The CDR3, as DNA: TGCGCCAGCAGCGGGGCAGGGGGCGCGGACACTGAAGCTTTCTTT. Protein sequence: CASSGAGGADTEAFF. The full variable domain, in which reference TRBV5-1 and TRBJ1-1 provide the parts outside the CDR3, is KAGVTQTPRYLIKTRGQQVTLSCSPISGHRSVSWYQQTPGQGLQFLFEYFSETQRNKGNFPGRFSGRQFSNSRSEMNVSTLELGDSALYLCASSGAGGADTEAFFGQGTRLTVV.

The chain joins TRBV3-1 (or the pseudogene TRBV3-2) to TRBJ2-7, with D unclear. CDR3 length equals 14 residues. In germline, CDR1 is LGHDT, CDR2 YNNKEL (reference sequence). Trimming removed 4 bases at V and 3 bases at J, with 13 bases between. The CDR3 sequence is CASSLLSGFYEQYF. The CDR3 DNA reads TGTGCCAGCAGCCTCCTGTCGGGCTTCTACGAGCAGTACTTC.

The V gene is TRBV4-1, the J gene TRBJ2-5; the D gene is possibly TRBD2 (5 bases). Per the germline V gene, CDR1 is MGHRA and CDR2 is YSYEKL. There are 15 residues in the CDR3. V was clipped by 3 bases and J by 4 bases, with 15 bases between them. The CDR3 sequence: CASSHLFRERETQYF. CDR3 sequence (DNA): TGCGCCAGCAGCCACCTATTTAGGGAGCGAGAGACCCAGTACTTC.

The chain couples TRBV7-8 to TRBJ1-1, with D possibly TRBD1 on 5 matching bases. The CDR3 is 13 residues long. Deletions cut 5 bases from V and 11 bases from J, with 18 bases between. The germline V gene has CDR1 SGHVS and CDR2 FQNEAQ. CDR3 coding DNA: TGTGCCAGCAGCCAACGAGGGGCGGTTGGGGCTTTCTTT. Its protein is CASSQRGAVGAFF.

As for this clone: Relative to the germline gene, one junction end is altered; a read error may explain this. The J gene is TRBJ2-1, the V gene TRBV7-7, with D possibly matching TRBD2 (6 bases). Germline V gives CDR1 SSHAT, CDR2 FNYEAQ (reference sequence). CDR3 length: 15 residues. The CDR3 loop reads CASSWGVGSYNEQFF. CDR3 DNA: TGTGCTAGCAGCTGGGGGGTAGGTTCCTACAATGAGCAGTTCTTC. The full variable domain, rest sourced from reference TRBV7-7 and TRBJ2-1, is GAGVSQSPRYKVTKRGQDVTLRCDPISSHATLYWYQQALGQGPEFLTYFNYEAQPDKSGLPSDRFSAERPEGSISTLTIQRTEQRDSAMYRCASSWGVGSYNEQFFGPGTRLTVL.

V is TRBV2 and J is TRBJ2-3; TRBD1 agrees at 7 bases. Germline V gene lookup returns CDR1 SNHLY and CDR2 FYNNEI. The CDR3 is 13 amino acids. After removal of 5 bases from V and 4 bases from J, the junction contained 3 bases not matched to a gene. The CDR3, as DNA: TGTGCCAGCAGTAAGCAGGGGGCAGATACGCAGTATTTT. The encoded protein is CASSKQGADTQYF.

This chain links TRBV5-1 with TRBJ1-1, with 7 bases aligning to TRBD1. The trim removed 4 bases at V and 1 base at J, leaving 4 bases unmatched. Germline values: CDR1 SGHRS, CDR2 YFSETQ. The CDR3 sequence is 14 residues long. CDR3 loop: CASSRGTENTEAFF. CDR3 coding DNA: TGCGCCAGCAGCCGCGGGACAGAGAACACTGAAGCTTTCTTT. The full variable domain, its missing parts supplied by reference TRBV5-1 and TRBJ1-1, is KAGVTQTPRYLIKTRGQQVTLSCSPISGHRSVSWYQQTPGQGLQFLFEYFSETQRNKGNFPGRFSGRQFSNSRSEMNVSTLELGDSALYLCASSRGTENTEAFFGQGTRLTVV.

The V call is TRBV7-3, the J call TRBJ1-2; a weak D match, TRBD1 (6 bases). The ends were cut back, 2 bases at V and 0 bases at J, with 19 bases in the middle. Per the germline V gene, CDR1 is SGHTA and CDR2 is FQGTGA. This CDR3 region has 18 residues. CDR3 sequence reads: CASSLVGWGAAANYGYTF. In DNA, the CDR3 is TGTGCCAGCAGCTTAGTCGGATGGGGGGCAGCGGCTAACTATGGCTACACCTTC.

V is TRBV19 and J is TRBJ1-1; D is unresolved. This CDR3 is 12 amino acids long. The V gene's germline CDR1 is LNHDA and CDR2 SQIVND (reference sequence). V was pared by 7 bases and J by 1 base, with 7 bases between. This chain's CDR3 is CASNRGNTEAFF. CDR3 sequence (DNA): TGTGCCAGTAACCGAGGGAACACTGAAGCTTTCTTT.

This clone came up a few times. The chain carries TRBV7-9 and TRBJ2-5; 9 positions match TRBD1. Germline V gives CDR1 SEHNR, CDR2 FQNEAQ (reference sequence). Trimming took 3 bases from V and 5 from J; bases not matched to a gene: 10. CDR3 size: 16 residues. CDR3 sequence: CASSFSPGTGLETQYF. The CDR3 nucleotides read TGTGCCAGCAGCTTCAGTCCCGGGACAGGGCTGGAGACCCAGTACTTC. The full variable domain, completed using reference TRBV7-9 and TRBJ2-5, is DTGVSQNPRHKITKRGQNVTFRCDPISEHNRLYWYRQTLGQGPEFLTYFQNEAQLEKSRLLSDRFSAERPKGSFSTLEIQRTEQGDSAMYLCASSFSPGTGLETQYFGPGTRLLVL.

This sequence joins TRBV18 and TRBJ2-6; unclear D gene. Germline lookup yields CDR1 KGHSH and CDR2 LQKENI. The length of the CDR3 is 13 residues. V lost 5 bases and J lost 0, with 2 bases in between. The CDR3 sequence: CASSSSGANVLTF. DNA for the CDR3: TGTGCCAGCTCATCCTCTGGGGCCAACGTCCTGACTTTC.

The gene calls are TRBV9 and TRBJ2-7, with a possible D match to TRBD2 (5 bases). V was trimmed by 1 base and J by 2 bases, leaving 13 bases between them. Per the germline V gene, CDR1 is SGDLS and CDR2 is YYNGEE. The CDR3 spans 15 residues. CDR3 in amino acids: CASSVSGIGPYEQYF. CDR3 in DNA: TGTGCCAGCAGCGTATCGGGGATAGGGCCCTACGAGCAGTACTTC. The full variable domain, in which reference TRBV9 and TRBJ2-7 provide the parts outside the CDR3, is DSGVTQTPKHLITATGQRVTLRCSPRSGDLSVYWYQQSLDQGLQFLIQYYNGEERAKGNILERFSAQQFPDLHSELNLSSLELGDSALYFCASSVSGIGPYEQYFGPGTRLTVT.